This T cell receptor beta chain originates from a study of control samples from healthy donors and cancer patients. Germline assignment: CDR1 SQVTM and CDR2 ANQGSEA. The CDR3 has 10 amino acids. Trimming removed 7 bases at V and 9 bases at J, with 12 bases between. TCRdb's table, derived via immunoSEQ multiplex PCR, lists solely in-frame clones and lacks some. The sample contains approximately 89,000 clones, roughly nine tenths of which appear only once. This clone was picked up a small number of times. The specimen sequenced was blood. The genes are TRBV29-1 and TRBJ1-1, with D unclear. The sequence derives from a man aged 25-45 years in good health. CDR3 loop: CSANGPQAFF. CDR3 DNA sequence: TGCAGCGCCAACGGGCCTCAAGCTTTCTTT.